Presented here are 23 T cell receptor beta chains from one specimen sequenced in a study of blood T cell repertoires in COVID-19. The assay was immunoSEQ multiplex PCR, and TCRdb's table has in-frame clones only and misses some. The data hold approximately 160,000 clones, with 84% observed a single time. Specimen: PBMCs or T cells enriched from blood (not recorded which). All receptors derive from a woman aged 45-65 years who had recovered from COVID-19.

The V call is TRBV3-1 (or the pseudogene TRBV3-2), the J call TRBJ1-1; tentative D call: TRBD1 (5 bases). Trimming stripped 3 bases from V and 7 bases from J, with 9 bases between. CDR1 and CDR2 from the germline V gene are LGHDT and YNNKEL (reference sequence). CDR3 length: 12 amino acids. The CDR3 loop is CASSHRVGEAFF. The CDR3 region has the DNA TGTGCCAGCAGCCACAGGGTTGGTGAAGCTTTCTTT.

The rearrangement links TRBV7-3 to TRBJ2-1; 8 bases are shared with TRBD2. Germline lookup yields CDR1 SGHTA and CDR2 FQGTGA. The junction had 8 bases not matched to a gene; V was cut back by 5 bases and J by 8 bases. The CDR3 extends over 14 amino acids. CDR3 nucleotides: TGTGCCAGCAGCCTCGGGGGGGCTAGCGATGAGCAGTTCTTC. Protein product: CASSLGGASDEQFF.

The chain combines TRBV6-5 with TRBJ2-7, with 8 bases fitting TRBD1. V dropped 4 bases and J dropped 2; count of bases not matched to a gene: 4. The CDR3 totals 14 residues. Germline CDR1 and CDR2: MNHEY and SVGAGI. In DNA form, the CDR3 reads TGTGCCAGCAGTTGGACAGGGTCAACCTACGAGCAGTACTTC. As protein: CASSWTGSTYEQYF.

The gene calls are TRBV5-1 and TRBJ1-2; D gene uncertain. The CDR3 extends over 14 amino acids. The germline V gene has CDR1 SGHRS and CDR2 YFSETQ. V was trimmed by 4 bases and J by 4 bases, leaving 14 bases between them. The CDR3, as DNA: TGCGCCAGCAGCGTATATGGGAGTAGCTATGGCTACACCTTC. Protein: CASSVYGSSYGYTF.

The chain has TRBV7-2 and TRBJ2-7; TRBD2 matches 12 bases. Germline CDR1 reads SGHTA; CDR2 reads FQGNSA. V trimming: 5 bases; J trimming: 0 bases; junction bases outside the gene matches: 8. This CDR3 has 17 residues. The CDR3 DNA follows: TGTGCCAGCAGCCCGGGACTAGCGGGTTTGAGCTCCTACGAGCAGTACTTC. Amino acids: CASSPGLAGLSSYEQYF.

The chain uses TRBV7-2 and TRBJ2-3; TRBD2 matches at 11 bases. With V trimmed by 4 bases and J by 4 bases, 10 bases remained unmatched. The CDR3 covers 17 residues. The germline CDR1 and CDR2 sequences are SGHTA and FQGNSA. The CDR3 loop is CASSSRLAGSGADTQYF. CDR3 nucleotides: TGTGCCAGCAGCTCGCGACTAGCGGGATCAGGCGCAGATACGCAGTATTTT.

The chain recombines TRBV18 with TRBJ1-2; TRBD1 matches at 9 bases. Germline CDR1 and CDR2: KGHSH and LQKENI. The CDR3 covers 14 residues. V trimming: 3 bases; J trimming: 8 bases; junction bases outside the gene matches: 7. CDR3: CASSPQQGAEGYTF. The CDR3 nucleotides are TGTGCCAGCTCACCCCAACAGGGGGCTGAGGGCTACACCTTC. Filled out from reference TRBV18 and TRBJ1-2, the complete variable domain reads NAGVMQNPRHLVRRRGQEARLRCSPMKGHSHVYWYRQLPEEGLKFMVYLQKENIIDESGMPKERFSAEFPKEGPSILRIQQVVRGDSAAYFCASSPQQGAEGYTFGSGTRLTVV.

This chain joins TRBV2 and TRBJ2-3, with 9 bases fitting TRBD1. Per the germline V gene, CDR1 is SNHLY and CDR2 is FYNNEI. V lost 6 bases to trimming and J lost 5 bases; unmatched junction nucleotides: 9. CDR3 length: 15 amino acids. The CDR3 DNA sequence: TGTGCCAGCAGCGCAGGACAGGGGAGGGGAGATACGCAGTATTTT. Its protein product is CASSAGQGRGDTQYF.

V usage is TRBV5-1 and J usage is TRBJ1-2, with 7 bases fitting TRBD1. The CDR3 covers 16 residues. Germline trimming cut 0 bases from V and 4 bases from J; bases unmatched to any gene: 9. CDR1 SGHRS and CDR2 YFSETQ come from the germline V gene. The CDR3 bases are TGCGCCAGCAGCTTGGACAGGGCGGGACAGCCCTATGGCTACACCTTC. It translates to CASSLDRAGQPYGYTF.

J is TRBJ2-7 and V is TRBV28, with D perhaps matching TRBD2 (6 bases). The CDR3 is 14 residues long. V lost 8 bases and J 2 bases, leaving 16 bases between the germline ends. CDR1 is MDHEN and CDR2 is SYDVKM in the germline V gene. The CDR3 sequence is CASVGGPPPYEQYF. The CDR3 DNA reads TGTGCCAGCGTTGGAGGGCCTCCCCCCTACGAGCAGTACTTC.

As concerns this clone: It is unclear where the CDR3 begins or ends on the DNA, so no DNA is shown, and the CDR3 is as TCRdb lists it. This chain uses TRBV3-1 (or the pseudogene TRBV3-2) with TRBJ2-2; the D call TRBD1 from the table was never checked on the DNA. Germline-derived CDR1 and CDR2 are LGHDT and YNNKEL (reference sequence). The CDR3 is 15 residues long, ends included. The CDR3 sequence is CASSTSKGFTGELFF.

The DNA of the CDR3 is TGCGCCAGCAGCCAAGAGAAGGGGGTGCCGAACACTGAAGCTTTCTTT. This translates into CASSQEKGVPNTEAFF. The V gene is TRBV4-3, the J gene TRBJ1-1; D possibly corresponds to TRBD1 (6 bases). CDR1 and CDR2 (germline): LGHNA, YSLEER. Trimming took 0 bases from V and 1 from J, leaving 12 bases between them. This CDR3 comprises 16 residues.

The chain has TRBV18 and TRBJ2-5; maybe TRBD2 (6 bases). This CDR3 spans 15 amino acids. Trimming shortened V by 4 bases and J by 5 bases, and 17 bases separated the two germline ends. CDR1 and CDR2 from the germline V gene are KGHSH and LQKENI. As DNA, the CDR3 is TGTGCCAGCTCACTTAAGGAGGGGCAAGGGGAGACCCAGTACTTC. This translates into CASSLKEGQGETQYF.

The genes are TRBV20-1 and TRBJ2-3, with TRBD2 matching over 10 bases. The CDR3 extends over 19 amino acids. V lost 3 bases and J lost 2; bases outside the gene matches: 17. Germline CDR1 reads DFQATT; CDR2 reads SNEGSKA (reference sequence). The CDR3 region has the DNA TGCAGTGCTAGTCCTGGCGGGAGGGTAGCGGGGGGTTTCACAGATACGCAGTATTTT. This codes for CSASPGGRVAGGFTDTQYF.

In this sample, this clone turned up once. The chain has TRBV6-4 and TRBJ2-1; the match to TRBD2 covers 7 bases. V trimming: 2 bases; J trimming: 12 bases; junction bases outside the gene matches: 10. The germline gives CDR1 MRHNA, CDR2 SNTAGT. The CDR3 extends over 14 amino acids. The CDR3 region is CASSDRDGRSGQFF. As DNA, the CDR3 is TGTGCCAGCAGTGACCGGGACGGGAGGTCGGGGCAGTTCTTC.

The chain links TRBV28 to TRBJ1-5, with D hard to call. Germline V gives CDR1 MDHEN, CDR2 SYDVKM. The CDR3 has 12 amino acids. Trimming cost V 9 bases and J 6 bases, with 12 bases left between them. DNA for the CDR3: TGTGCCAGTGGCCCATCTCGTCAGCCCCAGCATTTT. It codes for CASGPSRQPQHF.

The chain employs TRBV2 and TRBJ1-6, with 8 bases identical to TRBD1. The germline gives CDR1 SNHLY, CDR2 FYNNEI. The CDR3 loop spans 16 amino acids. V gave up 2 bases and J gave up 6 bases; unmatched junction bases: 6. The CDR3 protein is CASSEPGQVANSPLHF. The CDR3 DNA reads TGTGCCAGCAGTGAACCGGGACAGGTAGCTAATTCACCCCTCCACTTT.

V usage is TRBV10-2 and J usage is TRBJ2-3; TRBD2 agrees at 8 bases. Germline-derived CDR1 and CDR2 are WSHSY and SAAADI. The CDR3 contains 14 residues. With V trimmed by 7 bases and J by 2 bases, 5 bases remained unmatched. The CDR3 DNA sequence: TGCGCCAGCACCCCTAGCGGGTACACAGATACGCAGTATTTT. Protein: CASTPSGYTDTQYF.

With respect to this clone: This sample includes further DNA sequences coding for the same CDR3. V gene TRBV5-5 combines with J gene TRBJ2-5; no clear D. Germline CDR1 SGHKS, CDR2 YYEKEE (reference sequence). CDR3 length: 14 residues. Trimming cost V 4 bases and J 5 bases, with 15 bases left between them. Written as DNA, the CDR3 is TGTGCCAGCAGCAAAGAACTAATTAGTGAGACCCAGTACTTC. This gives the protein CASSKELISETQYF.

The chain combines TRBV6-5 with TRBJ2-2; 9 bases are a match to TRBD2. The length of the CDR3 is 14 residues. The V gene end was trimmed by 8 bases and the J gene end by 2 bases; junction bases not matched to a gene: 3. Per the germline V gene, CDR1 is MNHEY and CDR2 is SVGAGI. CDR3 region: CASGGRANTGELFF. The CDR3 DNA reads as TGTGCCAGCGGCGGGAGGGCCAACACCGGGGAGCTGTTTTTT.

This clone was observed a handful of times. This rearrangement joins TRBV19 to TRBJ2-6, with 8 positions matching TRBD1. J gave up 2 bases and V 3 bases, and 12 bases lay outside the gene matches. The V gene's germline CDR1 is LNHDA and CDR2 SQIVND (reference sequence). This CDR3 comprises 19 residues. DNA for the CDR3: TGTGCCAGTAGTATCAGGACAGGGTTACTGGTGGCTGGGGCCAACGTCCTGACTTTC. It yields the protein CASSIRTGLLVAGANVLTF.

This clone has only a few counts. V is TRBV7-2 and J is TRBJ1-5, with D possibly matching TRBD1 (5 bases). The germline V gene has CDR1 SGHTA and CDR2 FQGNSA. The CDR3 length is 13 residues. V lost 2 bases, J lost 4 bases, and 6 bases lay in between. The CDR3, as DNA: TGTGCCAGCAGCTTAAAGGGGAATCAGCCCCAGCATTTT. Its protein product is CASSLKGNQPQHF.

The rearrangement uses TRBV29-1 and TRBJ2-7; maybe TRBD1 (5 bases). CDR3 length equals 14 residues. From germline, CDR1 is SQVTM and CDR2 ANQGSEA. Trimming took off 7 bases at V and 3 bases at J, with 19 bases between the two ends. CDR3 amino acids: CSALLVTADYEQYF. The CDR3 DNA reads TGCAGCGCCCTACTTGTGACAGCTGACTACGAGCAGTACTTC.